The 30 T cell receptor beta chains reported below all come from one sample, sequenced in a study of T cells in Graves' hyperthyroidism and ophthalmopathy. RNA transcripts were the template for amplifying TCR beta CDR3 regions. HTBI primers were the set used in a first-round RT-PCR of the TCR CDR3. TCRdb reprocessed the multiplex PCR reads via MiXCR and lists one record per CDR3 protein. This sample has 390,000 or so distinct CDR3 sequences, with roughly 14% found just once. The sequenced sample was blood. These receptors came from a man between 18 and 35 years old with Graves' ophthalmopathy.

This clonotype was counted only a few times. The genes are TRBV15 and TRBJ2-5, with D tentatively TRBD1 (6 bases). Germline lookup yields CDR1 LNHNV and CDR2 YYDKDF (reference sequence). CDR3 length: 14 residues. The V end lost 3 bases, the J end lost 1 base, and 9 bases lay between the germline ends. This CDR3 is CATSRSRGQETQYF. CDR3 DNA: TGTGCCACCAGCAGGTCCAGGGGCCAAGAGACCCAGTACTTC.

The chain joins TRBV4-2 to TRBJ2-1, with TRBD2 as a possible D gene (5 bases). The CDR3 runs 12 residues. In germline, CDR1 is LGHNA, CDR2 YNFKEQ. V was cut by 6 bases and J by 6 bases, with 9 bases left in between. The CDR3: CASRRAGNEQFF. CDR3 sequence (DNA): TGTGCCAGCAGGCGGGCAGGCAATGAGCAGTTCTTC.

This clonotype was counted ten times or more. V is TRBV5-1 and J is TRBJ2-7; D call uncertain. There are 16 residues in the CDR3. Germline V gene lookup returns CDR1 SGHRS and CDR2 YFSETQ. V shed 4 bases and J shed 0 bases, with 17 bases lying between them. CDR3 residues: CASSPLMRQSSYEQYF. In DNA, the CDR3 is TGCGCCAGCAGCCCCCTAATGCGGCAGAGCTCCTACGAGCAGTACTTC.

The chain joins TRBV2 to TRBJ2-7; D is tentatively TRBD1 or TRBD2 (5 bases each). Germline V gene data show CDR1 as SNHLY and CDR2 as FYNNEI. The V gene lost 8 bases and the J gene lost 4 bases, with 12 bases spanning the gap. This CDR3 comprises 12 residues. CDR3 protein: CASRGAVYEQYF. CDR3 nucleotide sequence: TGTGCCAGCCGGGGCGCGGTTTACGAGCAGTACTTC. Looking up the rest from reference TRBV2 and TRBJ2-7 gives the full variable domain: EPEVTQTPSHQVTQMGQEVILRCVPISNHLYFYWYRQILGQKVEFLVSFYNNEISEKSEIFDDQFSVERPDGSNFTLKIRSTKLEDSAMYFCASRGAVYEQYFGPGTRLTVT.

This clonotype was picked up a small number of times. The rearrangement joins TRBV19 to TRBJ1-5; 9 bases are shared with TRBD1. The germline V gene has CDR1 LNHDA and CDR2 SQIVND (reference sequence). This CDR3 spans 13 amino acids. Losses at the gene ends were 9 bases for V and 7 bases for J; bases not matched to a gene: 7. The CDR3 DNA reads TGTGCCAGCGGGGACAGGGTGGAACAGCCCCAGCATTTT. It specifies CASGDRVEQPQHF.

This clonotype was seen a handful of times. CDR3 DNA sequence: TGCAGTGCTAGTCGGGCGGAGGCTCAAGCTTTCTTT. Residues: CSASRAEAQAFF. The rearrangement links TRBV20-1 to TRBJ1-1; D gene ambiguous. CDR1 and CDR2 (germline): DFQATT, SNEGSKA (reference sequence). The V gene lost 3 bases and the J gene lost 9 bases, with 14 bases spanning the gap. The CDR3 spans 12 residues.

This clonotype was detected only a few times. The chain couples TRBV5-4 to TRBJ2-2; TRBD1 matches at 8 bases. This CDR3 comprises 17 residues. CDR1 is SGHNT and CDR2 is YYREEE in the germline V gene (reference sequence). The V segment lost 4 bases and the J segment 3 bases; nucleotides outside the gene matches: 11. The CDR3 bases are TGTGCCAGCAGCCCTTCCCAGGACAGGGCGGACACCGGGGAGCTGTTTTTT. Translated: CASSPSQDRADTGELFF.

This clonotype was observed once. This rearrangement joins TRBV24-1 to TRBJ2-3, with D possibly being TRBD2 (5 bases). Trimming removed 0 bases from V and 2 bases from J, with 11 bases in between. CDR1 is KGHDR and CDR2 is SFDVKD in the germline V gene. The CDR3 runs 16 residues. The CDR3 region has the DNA TGTGCCACCAGTGATTTGCGTCGGGATTCCACAGATACGCAGTATTTT. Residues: CATSDLRRDSTDTQYF.

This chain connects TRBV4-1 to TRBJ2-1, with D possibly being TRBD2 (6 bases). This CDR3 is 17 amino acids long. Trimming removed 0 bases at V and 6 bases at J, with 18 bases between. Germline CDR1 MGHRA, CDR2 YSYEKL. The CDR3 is CASSQDATSLNLNEQFF. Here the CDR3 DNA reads TGCGCCAGCAGCCAAGATGCCACTAGCCTCAATCTCAATGAGCAGTTCTTC.

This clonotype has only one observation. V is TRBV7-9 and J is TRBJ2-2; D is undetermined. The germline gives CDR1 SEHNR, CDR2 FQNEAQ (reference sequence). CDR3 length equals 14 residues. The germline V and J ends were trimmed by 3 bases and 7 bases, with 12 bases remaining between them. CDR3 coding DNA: TGTGCCAGCAGCTTTGGTTTCGGTCACGGGGAGCTGTTTTTT. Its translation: CASSFGFGHGELFF.

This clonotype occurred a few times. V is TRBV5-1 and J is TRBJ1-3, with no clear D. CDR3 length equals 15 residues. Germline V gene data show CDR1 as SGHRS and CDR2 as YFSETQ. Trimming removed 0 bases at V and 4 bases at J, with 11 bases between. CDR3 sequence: CASSLVFGRGNTIYF. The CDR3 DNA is TGCGCCAGCAGCTTGGTATTCGGGAGAGGAAACACCATATATTTT.

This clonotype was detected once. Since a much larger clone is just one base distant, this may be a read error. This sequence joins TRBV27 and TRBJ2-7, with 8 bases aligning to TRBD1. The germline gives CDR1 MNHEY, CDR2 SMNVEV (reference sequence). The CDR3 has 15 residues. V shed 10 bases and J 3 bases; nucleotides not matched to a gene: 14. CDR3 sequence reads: CATKYAGTGFYEQYF. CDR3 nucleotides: TGTGCCACTAAGTACGCCGGGACAGGTTTCTACGAGCAGTACTTC.

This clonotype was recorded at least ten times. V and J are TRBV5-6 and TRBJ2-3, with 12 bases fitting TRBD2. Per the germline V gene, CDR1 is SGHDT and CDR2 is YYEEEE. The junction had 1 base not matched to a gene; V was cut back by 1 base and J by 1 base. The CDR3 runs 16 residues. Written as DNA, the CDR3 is TGTGCCAGCAGCTTGCTAGCGGGAGGGCGCACAGATACGCAGTATTTT. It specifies CASSLLAGGRTDTQYF.

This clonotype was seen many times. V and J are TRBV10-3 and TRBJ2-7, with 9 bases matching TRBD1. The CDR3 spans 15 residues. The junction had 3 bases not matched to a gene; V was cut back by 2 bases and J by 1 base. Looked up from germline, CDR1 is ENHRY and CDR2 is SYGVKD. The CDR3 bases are TGTGCCATCAGTGAGGTGGGACAGGGATCCTACGAGCAGTACTTC. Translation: CAISEVGQGSYEQYF.

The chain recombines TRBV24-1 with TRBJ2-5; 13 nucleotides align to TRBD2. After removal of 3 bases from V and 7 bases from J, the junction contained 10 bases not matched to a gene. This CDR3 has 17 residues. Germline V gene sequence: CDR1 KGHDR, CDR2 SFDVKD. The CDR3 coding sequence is TGTGCCACCAGTGATCCGGAGGGACTAGCGGGATCGGGGACCCAGTACTTC. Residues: CATSDPEGLAGSGTQYF.

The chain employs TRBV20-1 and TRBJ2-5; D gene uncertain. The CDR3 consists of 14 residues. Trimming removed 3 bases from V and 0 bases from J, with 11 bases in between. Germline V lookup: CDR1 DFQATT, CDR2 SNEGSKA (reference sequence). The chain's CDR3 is CSASFLVNQETQYF. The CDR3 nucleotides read TGCAGTGCTAGTTTCCTAGTAAACCAAGAGACCCAGTACTTC.

Here the CDR3 reads CASSPIDGGSEQYF. CDR3 DNA sequence: TGTGCCAGCAGCCCGATAGATGGAGGCTCCGAGCAGTACTTC. V is TRBV6-4 and J is TRBJ2-7, with D perhaps TRBD2 (5 bases). Germline V gene sequence: CDR1 MRHNA, CDR2 SNTAGT. The V and J ends lost 6 bases and 6 bases respectively, with 18 bases between them. The CDR3 contains 14 residues.

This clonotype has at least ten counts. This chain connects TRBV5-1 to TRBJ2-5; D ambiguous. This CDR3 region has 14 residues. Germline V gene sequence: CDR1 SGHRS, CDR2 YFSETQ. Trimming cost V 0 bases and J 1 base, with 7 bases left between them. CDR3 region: CASSLDGFQETQYF. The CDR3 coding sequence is TGCGCCAGCAGCTTGGACGGATTCCAAGAGACCCAGTACTTC. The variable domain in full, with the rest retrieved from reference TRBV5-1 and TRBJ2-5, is KAGVTQTPRYLIKTRGQQVTLSCSPISGHRSVSWYQQTPGQGLQFLFEYFSETQRNKGNFPGRFSGRQFSNSRSEMNVSTLELGDSALYLCASSLDGFQETQYFGPGTRLLVL.

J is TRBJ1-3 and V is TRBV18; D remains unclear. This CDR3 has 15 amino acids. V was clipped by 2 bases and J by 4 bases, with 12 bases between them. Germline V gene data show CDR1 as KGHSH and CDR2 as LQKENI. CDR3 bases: TGTGCCAGCTCACCAGCGGTCGGCAAGGGAAACACCATATATTTT. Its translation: CASSPAVGKGNTIYF.

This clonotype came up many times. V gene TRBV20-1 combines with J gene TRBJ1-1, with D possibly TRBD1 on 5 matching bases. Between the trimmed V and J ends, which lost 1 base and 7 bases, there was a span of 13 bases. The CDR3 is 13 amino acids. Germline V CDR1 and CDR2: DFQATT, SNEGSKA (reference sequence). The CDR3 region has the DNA TGCAGTGCTAGAGGAGGCACGGGACGTGAAGCTTTCTTT. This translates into CSARGGTGREAFF.

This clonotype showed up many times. The CDR3 loop is CATSTSRSGYEQYF. The CDR3 nucleotides read TGTGCCACCAGCACCTCGAGGAGTGGCTACGAGCAGTACTTC. V and J are TRBV15 and TRBJ2-7, with no clear D. This CDR3 has 14 amino acids. Germline V gene sequence: CDR1 LNHNV, CDR2 YYDKDF (reference sequence). V lost 4 bases to trimming and J lost 3 bases, with 13 bases between them. The entire variable domain, with the rest obtained from reference TRBV15 and TRBJ2-7, is as follows: DAMVIQNPRYQVTQFGKPVTLSCSQTLNHNVMYWYQQKSSQAPKLLFHYYDKDFNNEADTPDNFQSRRPNTSFCFLDIRSPGLGDTAMYLCATSTSRSGYEQYFGPGTRLTVT.

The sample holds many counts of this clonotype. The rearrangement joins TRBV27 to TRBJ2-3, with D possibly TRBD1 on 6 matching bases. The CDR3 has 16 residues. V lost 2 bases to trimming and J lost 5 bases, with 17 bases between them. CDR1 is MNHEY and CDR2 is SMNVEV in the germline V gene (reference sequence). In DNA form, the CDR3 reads TGTGCCAGCAGTTTAACGACAGGAGCAAGACAAGATACGCAGTATTTT. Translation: CASSLTTGARQDTQYF.

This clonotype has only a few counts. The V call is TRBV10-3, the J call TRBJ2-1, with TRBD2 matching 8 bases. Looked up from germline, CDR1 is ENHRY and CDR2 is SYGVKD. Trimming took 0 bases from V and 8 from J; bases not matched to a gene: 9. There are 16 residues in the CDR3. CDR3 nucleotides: TGTGCCATCAGTGAGTCTAGGAGCGGGAGTTTTTATGAGCAGTTCTTC. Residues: CAISESRSGSFYEQFF.

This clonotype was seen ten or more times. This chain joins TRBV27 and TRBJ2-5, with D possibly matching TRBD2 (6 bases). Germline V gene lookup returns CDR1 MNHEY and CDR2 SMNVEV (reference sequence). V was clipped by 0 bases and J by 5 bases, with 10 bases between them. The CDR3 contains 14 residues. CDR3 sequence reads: CASSLSEGGETQYF. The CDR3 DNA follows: TGTGCCAGCAGTTTATCGGAGGGTGGGGAGACCCAGTACTTC.

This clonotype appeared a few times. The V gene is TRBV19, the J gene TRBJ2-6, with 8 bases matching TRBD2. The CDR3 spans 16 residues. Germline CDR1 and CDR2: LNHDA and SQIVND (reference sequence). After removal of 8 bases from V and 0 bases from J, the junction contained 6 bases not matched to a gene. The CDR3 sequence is CASFGGGHSGANVLTF. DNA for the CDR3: TGTGCCAGTTTTGGCGGGGGGCACTCTGGGGCCAACGTCCTGACTTTC.

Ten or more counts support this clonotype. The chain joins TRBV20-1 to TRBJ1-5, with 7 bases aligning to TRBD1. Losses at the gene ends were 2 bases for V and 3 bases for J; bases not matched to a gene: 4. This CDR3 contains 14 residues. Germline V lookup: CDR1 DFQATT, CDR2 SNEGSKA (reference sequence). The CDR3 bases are TGCAGTGCTAGACCTGGGACAGTCAATCAGCCCCAGCATTTT. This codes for CSARPGTVNQPQHF.

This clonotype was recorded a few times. The CDR3 loop is CSARWWEANTGELFF. CDR3 nucleotide sequence: TGCAGTGCTAGATGGTGGGAGGCGAACACCGGGGAGCTGTTTTTT. The chain employs TRBV20-1 and TRBJ2-2; possible D gene TRBD2, 6 bases. The length of the CDR3 is 15 residues. V lost 2 bases, J lost 0 bases, and 10 bases lay in between. CDR1 and CDR2 (germline): DFQATT, SNEGSKA (reference sequence).

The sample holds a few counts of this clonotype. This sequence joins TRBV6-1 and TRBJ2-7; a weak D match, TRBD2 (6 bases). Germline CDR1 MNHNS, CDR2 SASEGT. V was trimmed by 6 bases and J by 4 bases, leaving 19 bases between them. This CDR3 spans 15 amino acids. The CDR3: CASREEIAEAYEQYF. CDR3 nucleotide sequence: TGTGCCAGCAGAGAGGAAATAGCGGAAGCTTACGAGCAGTACTTC.

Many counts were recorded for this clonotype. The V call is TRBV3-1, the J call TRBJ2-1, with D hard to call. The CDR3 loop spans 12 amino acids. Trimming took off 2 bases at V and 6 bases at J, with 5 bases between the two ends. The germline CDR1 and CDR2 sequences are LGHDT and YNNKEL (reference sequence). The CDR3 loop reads CASSQTGNEQFF. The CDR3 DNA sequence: TGTGCCAGCAGCCAAACGGGCAATGAGCAGTTCTTC.

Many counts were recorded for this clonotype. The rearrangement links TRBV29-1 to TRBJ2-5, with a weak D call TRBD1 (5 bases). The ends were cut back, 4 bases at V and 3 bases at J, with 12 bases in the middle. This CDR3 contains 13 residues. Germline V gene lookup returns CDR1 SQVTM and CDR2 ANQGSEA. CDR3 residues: CSVAQQVEETQYF. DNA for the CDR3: TGCAGCGTTGCACAACAGGTGGAAGAGACCCAGTACTTC.